This T cell receptor beta chain stems from a study of T cell repertoires in cytomegalovirus infection. Study details: Indications of both CMV infection and matching HLA type were provided by public TCR beta signatures. Regarding the study as a whole: Accumulated public TCR beta family frequency recognized individuals carrying CMV together with the relevant HLA. CMV-specific HLA-C-restricted TCR beta clonotypes dominated the ex vivo response.

TCRdb used MiXCR to reprocess the reads, holding one entry per CDR3 protein. This table has approximately 200,000 distinct CDR3 sequences, 22% appearing once. A remark on this clonotype: Its antigen is currently unknown.

The CDR3 covers 16 residues. Trimming took 4 bases from V and 3 from J; bases not matched to a gene: 10. CDR1 is SGHNT, CDR2 YYREEE, per germline (reference sequence). Sequencing used CD8+ T cells from PBMCs. The source is a human donor in good health (CMV status not recorded). Some clones in this sample may be carry-over from other donors' samples. The chain uses TRBV5-4 and TRBJ2-5; 9 nucleotides line up with TRBD2. CDR3 nucleotides: TGTGCCAGCAGCCTACGCGGGGGGGCCCCTAAAGAGACCCAGTACTTC. It translates to CASSLRGGAPKETQYF.